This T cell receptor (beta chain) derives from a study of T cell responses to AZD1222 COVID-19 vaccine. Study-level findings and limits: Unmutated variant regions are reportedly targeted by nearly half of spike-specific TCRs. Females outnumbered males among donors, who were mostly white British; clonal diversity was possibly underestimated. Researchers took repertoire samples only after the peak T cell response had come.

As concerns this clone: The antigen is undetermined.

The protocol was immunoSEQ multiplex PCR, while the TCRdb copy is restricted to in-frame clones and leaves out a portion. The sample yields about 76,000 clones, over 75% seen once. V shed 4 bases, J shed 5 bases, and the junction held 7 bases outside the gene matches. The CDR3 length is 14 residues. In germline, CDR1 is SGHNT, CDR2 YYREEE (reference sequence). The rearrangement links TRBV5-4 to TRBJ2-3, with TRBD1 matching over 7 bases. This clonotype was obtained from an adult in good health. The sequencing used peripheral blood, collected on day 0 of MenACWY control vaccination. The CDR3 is CASSVRTGRDTQYF. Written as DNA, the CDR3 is TGTGCCAGCAGCGTGAGGACAGGTCGAGATACGCAGTATTTT.